Reported below is one T cell receptor beta chain. The data stem from a study of T cell responses to AZD1222 COVID-19 vaccine. Generated by immunoSEQ multiplex PCR, the TCRdb table keeps only in-frame clones and is missing some. The table records about 180,000 clones, 88% of them present only once. The germline CDR1 and CDR2 sequences are SGHTS and YDEGEE. This CDR3 has 14 residues. Trimming removed 1 base at V and 5 bases at J, with 13 bases between. V gene TRBV5-8 combines with J gene TRBJ2-7, with D perhaps TRBD1 (6 bases). The clonotype was recovered from an adult in good health. The material sequenced was peripheral blood, taken on day 0 of AZD1222 vaccination. In nucleotides, the CDR3 is TGTGCCAGCAGCTTGTGGGCACAGGGAAACGAGCAGTACTTC. Translation: CASSLWAQGNEQYF.